This T cell receptor (beta chain) derives from a study of T cell responses to AZD1222 COVID-19 vaccine. This table comes from immunoSEQ multiplex PCR, and its TCRdb copy is limited to in-frame clones, with some not included. The sample gives over 130,000 clones, nearly 95% of which show up once; roughly 3.6% is in the top ten. This TCR was recovered from an adult who received the AZD1222 COVID-19 vaccine. The source was peripheral blood, collected 28 days after the second AZD1222 dose.

The CDR3 is CASSIDGGINEQFF. The CDR3 nucleotides read TGTGCCAGTAGTATAGACGGAGGTATCAATGAGCAGTTCTTC. J is TRBJ2-1 and V is TRBV19, with D maybe TRBD2 (5 bases). The V gene lost 0 bases and the J gene lost 6 bases, with 9 bases spanning the gap. The CDR3 consists of 14 residues. Germline CDR1 reads LNHDA; CDR2 reads SQIVND (reference sequence).